One sample yielded the 3 T cell receptor beta chains listed below, sequenced in a study of cytomegalovirus exposure and HLA in healthy donors. Primers for the PCR totalled 60 Vbeta and 13 Jbeta. Only in-frame clones appear in the TCRdb table, and some are missing; sequencing was by immunoSEQ multiplex PCR. The sample consists of 150,000 to 200,000 clones, around nine tenths of them appearing once. The sequenced sample consisted of PBMCs. The receptors were sampled from a woman aged 18 to 35 in good health and CMV-seronegative.

The chain recombines TRBV19 with TRBJ1-1; a possible D gene is TRBD1 (5 bases). The CDR3 length is 15 residues. The V end was cut by 5 bases, the J end by 0 bases, with 13 bases between. CDR1 LNHDA and CDR2 SQIVND come from the germline V gene (reference sequence). DNA for the CDR3: TGTGCCAGTAGTTTACGAACAGGATTGAACACTGAAGCTTTCTTT. Its translation: CASSLRTGLNTEAFF.

The chain employs TRBV6-5 and TRBJ1-3, with TRBD1 matching 7 bases. The germline CDR1 and CDR2 sequences are MNHEY and SVGAGI. V shed 6 bases, J shed 4 bases, and the junction held 9 bases outside the gene matches. The CDR3 is 15 residues long. The DNA for the CDR3 is TGTGCCAGCAGCCTTTGGAGGGGGCTAGGAAACACCATATATTTT. Translated: CASSLWRGLGNTIYF.

Comment on this clone: The sample has other DNA sequences that encode this CDR3 too. The chain combines TRBV4-1 with TRBJ2-2; 10 positions agree with TRBD2. In germline, CDR1 is MGHRA, CDR2 YSYEKL. The J segment lost 6 bases and the V segment lost 1 base, leaving 5 bases of the junction unmatched. The CDR3 length is 16 residues. The chain's CDR3 is CASSQGLAGASGELFF. In DNA form, the CDR3 reads TGCGCCAGCAGCCAAGGCCTAGCGGGAGCTTCCGGGGAGCTGTTTTTT.